Presented here are 8 T cell receptor beta chains from one specimen sequenced in a study of beta chain features in type 1 diabetes. Regarding the study as a whole: There was a moderate but significant shortening of TCRB CDR3s in all four CD4+ subsets of Type 1 diabetes patients.

cDNA synthesis used the whole RNA isolate, giving expressed TCRB sequences. The assay was immunoSEQ multiplex PCR, and TCRdb's table has in-frame clones only and misses some. The sample contains hundreds of thousands of clones, 11% to 15% of which appear only once. The antigens for these receptors are not known. Sequenced input: naive CD4+ T cells from blood. The receptors were sampled from a man aged 18 to 30 with type 1 diabetes.

With regard to this clone: Other DNA sequences within the sample encode an identical CDR3. This chain joins TRBV9 and TRBJ2-6; D gene uncertain. CDR3 length equals 15 residues. Trimming took 0 bases from V and 4 from J, leaving 8 bases between them. In germline, CDR1 is SGDLS, CDR2 YYNGEE. The CDR3 spells CASSVVGSGANVLTF. The CDR3 DNA follows: TGTGCCAGCAGCGTAGTTGGCTCCGGGGCCAACGTCCTGACTTTC.

The gene calls are TRBV6-6 and TRBJ1-5; TRBD1 agrees at 8 bases. There are 12 residues in the CDR3. With 5 bases clipped from V and 7 bases from J, the junction kept 1 base outside the gene matches. Germline CDR1 and CDR2: MNHNY and SVGAGI (reference sequence). CDR3 protein: CASSRTGQPQHF. CDR3 nucleotides: TGTGCCAGCAGTCGGACAGGGCAGCCCCAGCATTTT.

This clone was seen a handful of times. A read error may account for a junction end that differs from germline. In DNA, the CDR3 is TGTGCCTGGGGTGTGGCCGGGGCCAACGTCCTGACTTTC. This translates into CAWGVAGANVLTF. The J gene is TRBJ2-6, the V gene TRBV30; no reliable D call. The CDR3 runs 13 residues. Germline-derived CDR1 and CDR2 are GTSNPN and SVGIG (reference sequence).

This clone was detected only a few times. This chain joins TRBV7-2 and TRBJ2-7, with no clear D. The V and J ends lost 5 bases and 7 bases respectively, with 15 bases between them. CDR3 length equals 13 residues. From germline, CDR1 is SGHTA and CDR2 FQGNSA. Written as DNA, the CDR3 is TGTGCCAGCAGCCCTGGGATGTTCGGAGAGCAGTACTTC. It is translated as CASSPGMFGEQYF.

This clone has only a few counts. The rearrangement links TRBV7-2 to TRBJ2-3; D is undetermined. The CDR3 loop spans 16 amino acids. Germline V gene sequence: CDR1 SGHTA, CDR2 FQGNSA. V was shortened by 1 base and J by 0 bases, with 11 bases between the two germline ends. The CDR3 DNA sequence: TGTGCCAGCAGCTTAGTTCACTCCTCTAGCACAGATACGCAGTATTTT. Translated, it gives CASSLVHSSSTDTQYF. The full variable domain, its missing parts supplied by reference TRBV7-2 and TRBJ2-3, is GAGVSQSPSNKVTEKGKDVELRCDPISGHTALYWYRQSLGQGLEFLIYFQGNSAPDKSGLPSDRFSAERTGGSVSTLTIQRTQQEDSAVYLCASSLVHSSSTDTQYFGPGTRLTVL.

The chain has TRBV15 and TRBJ1-5; TRBD1 is a possible D gene (5 bases). Germline V lookup: CDR1 LNHNV, CDR2 YYDKDF (reference sequence). Trimming removed 3 bases at V and 5 bases at J, with 11 bases between. CDR3 size: 14 residues. The CDR3, as DNA: TGTGCCACCAGCAGGCTCGAAGGGGATCAGCCCCAGCATTTT. Amino acids: CATSRLEGDQPQHF.

This clone was counted between two and nine times. The rearrangement uses TRBV5-1 and TRBJ1-1; maybe TRBD1 (6 bases). V was cut by 3 bases and J by 6 bases, with 12 bases left in between. The germline V gene has CDR1 SGHRS and CDR2 YFSETQ. The CDR3 consists of 13 residues. CDR3 loop: CASSSTGFAEAFF. The CDR3, as DNA: TGCGCCAGCAGCTCAACAGGGTTCGCTGAAGCTTTCTTT.

This chain joins TRBV9 and TRBJ2-3; 7 positions match TRBD1. V was pared by 7 bases and J by 1 base, with 9 bases of the junction left unmatched. Germline loops: CDR1 SGDLS, CDR2 YYNGEE. This CDR3 has 15 residues. As DNA, the CDR3 is TGTGCCAGCGACAGGGCTTCCAAAGGCACAGATACGCAGTATTTT. Encoded protein: CASDRASKGTDTQYF.